A single sample is the source of the 15 T cell receptor beta chains below, sequenced in a study of control samples from healthy donors and cancer patients. Libraries were prepared by immunoSEQ multiplex PCR; TCRdb keeps only in-frame clonotypes and omits some of them. In the table there are roughly 79,000 clones, around four fifths of which are singletons. Sequencing input: blood. Every receptor here comes from a man over 45 in good health.

This clone is labeled medium-sized. V usage is TRBV3-1 (or the pseudogene TRBV3-2) and J usage is TRBJ2-1; no clear D gene. The CDR3 consists of 14 residues. V lost 1 base to trimming and J lost 9 bases, with 13 bases between them. The germline CDR1 and CDR2 sequences are LGHDT and YNNKEL (reference sequence). DNA of the CDR3: TGTGCCAGCAGCCAAGTGGTGGCTACGGGTGAGCAGTTCTTC. Protein product: CASSQVVATGEQFF.

This clone was counted once. The gene calls are TRBV6-5 and TRBJ2-1, with D perhaps matching TRBD1 (5 bases). Germline V gene sequence: CDR1 MNHEY, CDR2 SVGAGI. Deletions cut 6 bases from V and 0 bases from J, with 9 bases between. This CDR3 has 14 amino acids. The CDR3 protein is CASRGQPSYNEQFF. CDR3 DNA sequence: TGTGCCAGCAGGGGGCAGCCCTCCTACAATGAGCAGTTCTTC.

The chain links TRBV27 to TRBJ2-2; 8 positions agree with TRBD2. The CDR3 covers 15 residues. Germline V gene sequence: CDR1 MNHEY, CDR2 SMNVEV (reference sequence). V lost 6 bases and J lost 6; bases outside the gene matches: 9. CDR3 region: CASSHYGGDAGELFF. CDR3 DNA: TGTGCCAGCAGCCACTACGGGGGGGACGCCGGGGAGCTGTTTTTT.

The chain uses TRBV7-9 and TRBJ1-6; perhaps TRBD1 as D (6 bases). CDR3 length: 14 amino acids. CDR1 SEHNR and CDR2 FQNEAQ come from the germline V gene (reference sequence). V lost 5 bases to trimming and J lost 8 bases, with 13 bases between them. The CDR3 loop reads CASSVDSFYSPLHF. CDR3 DNA: TGTGCCAGCAGCGTGGACAGTTTCTATTCACCCCTCCACTTT.

The chain combines TRBV6-5 with TRBJ2-7; 10 positions match TRBD1. This CDR3 spans 14 amino acids. V shed 4 bases, J shed 2 bases, and the junction held 2 bases outside the gene matches. Germline V gives CDR1 MNHEY, CDR2 SVGAGI. The CDR3 is CASSSGQGTYEQYF. CDR3 in DNA: TGTGCCAGCAGTTCGGGACAGGGGACCTACGAGCAGTACTTC.

This sequence joins TRBV13 and TRBJ2-3; the match to TRBD2 covers 10 bases. This CDR3 comprises 16 residues. In germline, CDR1 is PRHDT, CDR2 FYEKMQ (reference sequence). With V trimmed by 5 bases and J by 2 bases, 7 bases remained unmatched. The CDR3 DNA reads TGTGCCAGCAGCACTGGGACTAGCGCAACCACAGATACGCAGTATTTT. This sequence encodes CASSTGTSATTDTQYF.

This clone has just a few counts. The V call is TRBV3-1 (or the pseudogene TRBV3-2), the J call TRBJ1-3; D is uncertain. Trimming pared 4 bases from V and 4 bases from J, leaving 5 bases between. Per germline, CDR1 LGHDT and CDR2 YNNKEL (reference sequence). CDR3 length: 12 amino acids. DNA for the CDR3: TGTGCCAGCAGCCTCCTCGGAAACACCATATATTTT. This sequence encodes CASSLLGNTIYF.

The gene calls are TRBV5-4 and TRBJ1-5; maybe TRBD1 (6 bases). Trimming removed 4 bases from V and 4 bases from J, with 15 bases in between. The CDR3 runs 15 residues. From germline, CDR1 is SGHNT and CDR2 YYREEE (reference sequence). The CDR3 region is CASSAQGVENQPQHF. In DNA form, the CDR3 reads TGTGCCAGCAGCGCACAGGGCGTTGAGAATCAGCCCCAGCATTTT.

This clone was counted a few times. The CDR3 spells CASSLARDRVKNTEAFF. Written as DNA, the CDR3 is TGTGCCAGCAGCCTAGCACGGGACAGGGTAAAGAATACTGAAGCTTTCTTT. V usage is TRBV16 and J usage is TRBJ1-1; 9 nucleotides align to TRBD1. The trim removed 4 bases at V and 5 bases at J, leaving 14 bases unmatched. CDR1 and CDR2 (germline): KGHSY, FQNENV. This CDR3 comprises 17 residues. Using reference TRBV16 and TRBJ1-1 for the parts outside the CDR3, the full variable domain is GEEVAQTPKHLVRGEGQKAKLYCAPIKGHSYVFWYQQVLKNEFKFLISFQNENVFDETGMPKERFSAKCLPNSPCSLEIQATKLEDSAVYFCASSLARDRVKNTEAFFGQGTRLTVV.

The chain is built from TRBV3-1 (or the pseudogene TRBV3-2) and TRBJ1-4, with 7 bases lining up with TRBD1. The CDR3 is made up of 13 amino acids. The trim removed 6 bases at V and 4 bases at J, leaving 2 bases unmatched. The V gene's germline CDR1 is LGHDT and CDR2 YNNKEL (reference sequence). CDR3 protein: CASRGQLNEKLFF. The CDR3 nucleotides read TGTGCCAGCAGGGGACAGCTTAATGAAAAACTGTTTTTT.

This clone appeared once. In DNA, the CDR3 is TGTGCTAGTGGTTTGCCCCACCGGGACGGTGGGACCGGGGAGCTGTTTTTT. Translation: CASGLPHRDGGTGELFF. This chain joins TRBV12-5 and TRBJ2-2; the D call may be TRBD1 or TRBD2 (5 bases each). Germline lookup yields CDR1 LGHNT and CDR2 FRNRAP. There are 17 residues in the CDR3. Trimming stripped 2 bases from V and 5 bases from J, with 18 bases between.

This clone was observed a few times. V and J are TRBV6-1 and TRBJ2-1; 11 nucleotides match TRBD2. Losses at the gene ends were 2 bases for V and 2 bases for J; bases not matched to a gene: 2. Germline lookup yields CDR1 MNHNS and CDR2 SASEGT. There are 16 residues in the CDR3. In DNA form, the CDR3 reads TGTGCCAGCAGTGAAACTAGCGGGAGACCCTACAATGAGCAGTTCTTC. Translation gives CASSETSGRPYNEQFF.

The V call is TRBV5-1, the J call TRBJ2-2; TRBD1 aligns across 8 bases. There are 17 residues in the CDR3. V shed 0 bases, J shed 5 bases, and the junction held 9 bases outside the gene matches. CDR1 is SGHRS, CDR2 YFSETQ, per germline. The chain's CDR3 is CASSLGSGQGLTGELFF. CDR3 nucleotides: TGCGCCAGCAGCTTGGGTTCCGGACAGGGTTTGACCGGGGAGCTGTTTTTT.

J is TRBJ2-7 and V is TRBV6-6; 7 bases map to TRBD2. This CDR3 is 15 amino acids long. CDR1 and CDR2 from the germline V gene are MNHNY and SVGAGI (reference sequence). V gave up 2 bases and J gave up 0 bases; unmatched junction bases: 4. CDR3 residues: CASSYRSSGSYEQYF. CDR3 in DNA: TGTGCCAGCAGTTACAGGTCTAGCGGCTCCTACGAGCAGTACTTC.

The CDR3 bases are TGCAGTGCTAGTAGGACAGGGTCTGGGGCCAACGTCCTGACTTTC. Translating it yields CSASRTGSGANVLTF. The chain carries TRBV20-1 and TRBJ2-6, with 8 bases lining up with TRBD1. The germline V gene has CDR1 DFQATT and CDR2 SNEGSKA (reference sequence). Trimming at V came to 3 bases and at J to 1 base, leaving 2 bases not matched to a gene. The CDR3 covers 15 residues.